A single sample is the source of the 6 T cell receptor beta chains below, sequenced in a study of cytomegalovirus exposure and HLA in healthy donors. With 60 Vbeta and 13 Jbeta primers, the PCR was carried out. Some clones are missing from TCRdb's copy, which holds only in-frame ones; the method was immunoSEQ multiplex PCR. The sample has approximately 70,000 clones; roughly 64% are singletons. Sequences were obtained from PBMCs. These receptors all come from a man between 40 and 49 years old in good health and CMV-seropositive.

The rearrangement links TRBV7-9 to TRBJ1-5; 9 positions match TRBD1. The CDR3 extends over 17 amino acids. From germline, CDR1 is SEHNR and CDR2 FQNEAQ (reference sequence). V gave up 1 base and J gave up 3 bases; unmatched junction bases: 7. CDR3 nucleotide sequence: TGTGCCAGCAGCTTAGGGACGGGACAGGGAAACAATCAGCCCCAGCATTTT. This sequence encodes CASSLGTGQGNNQPQHF. Full variable domain (rest looked up from reference TRBV7-9 and TRBJ1-5): DTGVSQNPRHKITKRGQNVTFRCDPISEHNRLYWYRQTLGQGPEFLTYFQNEAQLEKSRLLSDRFSAERPKGSFSTLEIQRTEQGDSAMYLCASSLGTGQGNNQPQHFGDGTRLSIL.

This clone was observed once. The genes are TRBV6-5 and TRBJ2-5, with D possibly being TRBD1 (6 bases). TRBJ2-7 explains the end of the DNA better; the J call may be wrong. There are 15 residues in the CDR3. Germline V gene sequence: CDR1 MNHEY, CDR2 SVGAGI. CDR3 coding DNA: TGTGCCAGCACCGTCGACCCGACAGGACCCTACGAGCAGTACTTC. Translating gives CASTVDPTGPYEQYF.

This clone is a singleton in its sample. The chain employs TRBV11-2 and TRBJ2-5, with 8 bases lining up with TRBD1. The CDR3 loop spans 16 amino acids. The trim removed 1 base at V and 5 bases at J, leaving 9 bases unmatched. CDR1 is SGHAT, CDR2 FQNNGV, per germline. The DNA for the CDR3 is TGTGCCAGCAGCTTAGGGGTGGGACAGGCGGAGGAGACCCAGTACTTC. This sequence encodes CASSLGVGQAEETQYF.

The V and J genes are TRBV27 and TRBJ1-4; no clear D. The CDR3 runs 16 residues. The V end was cut by 4 bases, the J end by 4 bases, with 16 bases between. Germline V gene data show CDR1 as MNHEY and CDR2 as SMNVEV (reference sequence). The CDR3 spells CASSSRFTSYNEKLFF. Written as DNA, the CDR3 is TGTGCCAGCAGTTCCCGTTTCACCTCCTATAATGAAAAACTGTTTTTT.

The chain employs TRBV11-2 and TRBJ1-4, with D unresolved. The V gene lost 2 bases and the J gene lost 0 bases, with 4 bases spanning the gap. Germline values: CDR1 SGHAT, CDR2 FQNNGV. The CDR3 covers 14 residues. DNA of the CDR3: TGTGCCAGCAGCTTAACAGCAACTAATGAAAAACTGTTTTTT. This sequence encodes CASSLTATNEKLFF. Full variable domain (missing parts from reference TRBV11-2 and TRBJ1-4): EAGVAQSPRYKIIEKRQSVAFWCNPISGHATLYWYQQILGQGPKLLIQFQNNGVVDDSQLPKDRFSAERLKGVDSTLKIQPAKLEDSAVYLCASSLTATNEKLFFGSGTQLSVL.

The V call is TRBV9, the J call TRBJ1-2; 9 bases fit TRBD1. This CDR3 has 18 residues. V was clipped by 0 bases and J by 8 bases; unmatched bases: 17. Germline V gene data show CDR1 as SGDLS and CDR2 as YYNGEE. The CDR3 sequence is CASSVVVASDRGLKGYTF. In nucleotides, the CDR3 is TGTGCCAGCAGCGTAGTAGTGGCATCGGACAGGGGCCTGAAAGGCTACACCTTC.